These 5 T cell receptor beta chains were all obtained from the same sample, sequenced in a study of T-cell reconstitution after alpha-beta-depleted transplantation in children. This sample's TCRbeta library carried unique molecular identifier barcodes. From the PCR reads, TCRdb called clonotypes with MiXCR, one entry per CDR3 protein. The sample holds hundreds of thousands of distinct CDR3 sequences, about 10% seen once. Specimen: PBMCs from the stem cell graft donor, collected from the stem cell graft. The receptors shown here come from a human donor who donated a stem cell graft to a child with acute myeloid leukemia.

There are a few counts of this clonotype. The V and J genes are TRBV6-2 or TRBV6-3 and TRBJ2-1; 7 bases fit TRBD2. Germline V CDR1 and CDR2: MNHEY, SVGEGT. Trimming removed 8 bases from V and 0 bases from J; junction bases left unmatched: 4. This CDR3 spans 14 amino acids. CDR3 coding DNA: TGTGCCAGCGCGCGGGGGAACTCCTACAATGAGCAGTTCTTC. It is translated as CASARGNSYNEQFF.

The CDR3 here is CASCLRLSGRRGTDTQYF. The CDR3 nucleotides are TGTGCCAGCTGTTTGAGGTTGAGCGGGAGGAGGGGCACAGATACGCAGTATTTT. The chain joins TRBV7-3 to TRBJ2-3, with 9 bases aligning to TRBD2. Germline CDR1 and CDR2: SGHTA and FQGTGA. The J segment lost 1 base and the V segment lost 8 bases, leaving 16 bases of the junction unmatched. CDR3 length: 18 amino acids.

To note about this clonotype: Compared with germline, one end of the junction differs, possibly owing to a read error. The V and J genes are TRBV11-2 and TRBJ2-1; no reliable D call. The germline gives CDR1 SGHAT, CDR2 FQNNGV. The CDR3 contains 12 residues. The CDR3 spells CASSAGVYSKAF. As DNA, the CDR3 is TGTGCCAGCAGCGCCGGAGTCTATTCTAAGGCCTTC.

This clonotype was counted a few times. The chain employs TRBV7-3 and TRBJ2-1; tentatively, D is TRBD2 (6 bases). V was trimmed by 6 bases and J by 7 bases, leaving 22 bases between them. The germline V gene encodes CDR1 SGHTA and CDR2 FQGTGA. The CDR3 is 16 amino acids. The CDR3 here is CASSAIADPLGNEQFF. The DNA for the CDR3 is TGTGCCAGCAGTGCCATAGCGGACCCCCTGGGGAATGAGCAGTTCTTC.

This clonotype was picked up a small number of times. V usage is TRBV29-1 and J usage is TRBJ2-1; maybe TRBD1 (5 bases). V was cut by 5 bases and J by 4 bases, with 12 bases left in between. Per germline, CDR1 SQVTM and CDR2 ANQGSEA. The CDR3 runs to 13 residues. DNA of the CDR3: TGCAGCGTTAACCCAGGGCAATACAATGAGCAGTTCTTC. This gives the protein CSVNPGQYNEQFF.